The source of this T cell receptor beta chain is a study of identical twins. Between the trimmed V and J ends, which lost 8 bases and 4 bases, there was a span of 21 bases. The CDR3 covers 16 residues. Germline V gene sequence: CDR1 MNHEY, CDR2 SMNVEV (reference sequence). TCRdb recomputed calls from the 5' RACE reads with MiXCR, one row per CDR3 protein. The repertoire has approximately 700,000 distinct CDR3 sequences, less than 7% of them found once; the top ten carry 1.5% to 2%. The clonotype comes from a man in his late teens or twenties in good health. The sample comprised naive T cells sorted from blood. This chain uses TRBV27 with TRBJ2-1, with D perhaps TRBD2 (6 bases). The CDR3 loop reads CASFQDSGVSYNEQFF. The CDR3 coding sequence is TGTGCCAGCTTTCAAGATAGCGGAGTTTCTTACAATGAGCAGTTCTTC.